This TCR beta chain was captured in a study of cytomegalovirus exposure and HLA in healthy donors (dated by TCRdb to about 2017). Context from the whole study: An earlier analysis of 550 to 700 of the donors reported 250 to 350 Gb of sequence data and more than 90 million unique TCR beta sequences from some 180 million T cells. An early release covering roughly 600 HLA-typed donors comprised about 300 gigabases of sequencing data and around 85 million unique TCR sequences. The genetic ancestry cluster associated with self-reported Caucasian donors included approximately 85% of the roughly 390 genotyped donors. The study was designed to test whether signatures of past pathogen exposure could be identified by cataloging public T cell receptors. The T cell repertoires of 666 subjects were profiled by immunosequencing and related to cytomegalovirus serostatus. Along with the roughly 700-subject first cohort, a separate validation cohort of around 120 different subjects was used. To predict cytomegalovirus infection status, the study combined high-throughput TCR immunosequencing, statistical association of individual TCRs with disease status, and machine learning. A later analysis re-analyzed previously published TCR beta repertoires from 600 to 850 donors and added high-resolution HLA genotyping to study TCR occurrence patterns. Rather than using new phenotypic data, the later analysis identified candidate immune exposures from TCR beta sequences and from how often those sequences occurred across donors. In an earlier analysis of roughly 580 of the donors, high-throughput TCR beta sequencing was used to judge whether each TCR beta V gene segment behaved as functional or pseudogenic. Alongside the repertoire data, information on donor age, sex, ethnicity and CMV serostatus was compiled. A later genetic analysis used genome-wide SNP genotypes for about three fifths of the roughly 700 donors, treating that subset as a discovery cohort. All discovery cohort repertoires had been generated on a single sequencing platform. HLA typing covered class I and class II loci at four-digit resolution. Typing coverage varied by locus: 629-630 donors for A, B, C, DRB1 and DQB1; roughly 560 for DQA1; approximately 610 for DPA1; 450 to 480 for DPB1. A few DR-DQ haplotypes were treated as single units for association and clustering because of strong linkage in the cohort. On average, over 200,000 unique TCR beta nucleotide sequences were sequenced per donor among about 400 genotyped donors of the cohort, with roughly 18% of those sequences being non-productive.

The cohort was made up of approximately 700 healthy bone marrow donors. At the time of sampling, every cohort member was nominally healthy, though immune exposures that went unrecorded were likely present. The donor tested CMV seronegative and was one of the 352 seronegative cohort members. Each donor provided a peripheral blood sample, and peripheral blood mononuclear cells were used for TCR beta sequencing. The Qiagen DNeasy Blood Extraction Kit was used to extract genomic DNA from the blood cell samples. The library was built by means of the immunoSEQ multiplex PCR assay. The multiplex PCR relied on a mix of 60 forward primers for TCR Vbeta segments and 13 reverse primers for TCR Jbeta segments. The CDR3 region of rearranged TCR beta genes was amplified from genomic DNA by a multiplex PCR assay. On the Illumina HiSeq System, the amplified TCR beta libraries were sequenced as 87-base-pair reads. Per the original workflow: A later analysis tallied around 87 million unique TCR beta chains across the 550 to 850 repertoires, and about 12 million of those chains were shared by two or more donors. Raw reads were error-corrected and collapsed into unique sequences by a nearest-neighbor algorithm in which closely related sequences were merged to remove PCR and sequencing errors. To assign V, D and J gene segments, CDR3 sequences were aligned to IMGT reference sequences. For a sequence to be retained, a match of at least six nucleotides to both a V gene segment and a J gene segment was required. Rearrangements were classified as productive when the CDR3 lacked stop codons and remained in frame with V and J, and all other rearrangements were classified as non-productive. Following IMGT convention, CDR3 was defined as the stretch from the second conserved V-encoded cysteine up to the conserved J-encoded phenylalanine. The earlier analysis of fewer than 700 of the donors excluded sequences that lacked an unambiguous match to a single V gene segment. In an earlier analysis of approximately 590 of the donors, V segments were called functional above 56.7% productive rearrangements and were called segregating when the between-donor standard deviation exceeded 5%. A statistical classification framework was developed to diagnose cytomegalovirus status using the catalog of TCR beta chain sequences. In a later analysis, TCR nucleotide sequences were compared against IMGT/GENE-DB human TR gene sequences so that V and J genes could be assigned. In a later analysis, CDR3 sequences and most-parsimonious VDJ recombination scenarios were assigned using the TCRdist pipeline. In a later analysis, every TCR beta chain was defined by the combination of its CDR3 amino acid sequence and its V-gene family, and reads without a unique V-gene family were dropped. To address suspected cross-contamination and a sequencing artifact, a later analysis removed approximately 590 highly shared, low-generation-probability nucleotide sequences. For each public chain, a later analysis derived a clonal expansion index from normalized ranks of inferred template counts within each repertoire. In a later analysis, generation probabilities were computed with a VDJ recombination model fitted to out-of-frame rearrangements, and the resulting probabilities were checked against IGoR. Hypergeometric tests were used in a later analysis to score TCR-TCR, TCR-HLA and TCR-CMV co-occurrence, with a repertoire-size bias correction applied to the TCR pairs. To estimate false discovery rates, a later analysis permuted the HLA or CMV assignments 20 times. In a later analysis, co-occurring TCRs were grouped using DBSCAN, and TCRdist sequence similarity was added for clustering within HLA-allele-positive subsets. Repertoires with fewer than 30,000 or more than 120,000 public chains, plus five repertoires with anomalous nucleotide sharing, were excluded from co-occurrence clustering. Not all clones reach the TCRdb copy of this immuneACCESS table, which keeps in-frame sequences only. Checked studies attribute under half of the gap to unresolved V genes and leave the rest unexplained. V and J calls and clone size are given by that table; D and trimming were obtained from the DNA. The sample table lists 200,000 to 250,000 clones, around 79% of them with a count of one. Under 2% of the sample is in the top ten clones.

Of note for this clone: No antigen is known for it. Base-call qualities are not available, and no considerably larger clone is one nucleotide away.

Overall study outcomes, separate from this receptor: Compared with the roughly 720-donor mean, donors in an Asian-associated ancestry cluster had fewer N-insertions in productive TCRs, according to a later genetic analysis. In a later analysis, HLA-associated TCR beta chains were found to be more clonally expanded and to have lower generation probabilities than equally common non-associated chains. A group of highly shared sequence variants was considered likely to be a technical artifact of the sequencing pipeline. Most TCR sequences were seen in very few donors, while some public TCRs were found in many individuals. The authors suggested that the approach could potentially be extended to other disease states and immunological phenotypes. Because the 87-base-pair reads could not distinguish some IMGT-functional V segments, including TRBV6-2 and TRBV6-3, those segments were excluded. This cohort had only TCR beta chains sequenced, and the lack of alpha or paired-chain data limited which features could be detected. The earlier analysis of about 600 of the donors excluded roughly 16 rarely observed V segments, including chromosome 9 orphons, because counts were too low. Assigning TCR associations to individual alleles was difficult when HLA alleles, especially DR and DQ, strongly co-occurred. In vitro tests confirmed that a few of the cytomegalovirus-associated TCR beta chains recognize cytomegalovirus antigens. Most CMV-associated TCR beta chains appeared to be HLA-restricted in a later analysis, and the HLA associations seemed to be driven largely by CMV exposure. A further reported finding was that TCR beta sequences accurately predicted the HLA-A and HLA-B alleles for most subjects in the first cohort. Roughly uniform sequencing depth across donors was assumed in presence/absence analyses, although this assumption may not hold. In a later genetic analysis, a missense DCLRE1C variant was associated with V-gene and J-gene trimming of TCR beta chains, and the association was replicated in an independent cohort. Broadly in line with IMGT annotations, most TCR beta V segments showed up in productive rearrangements about 87% or about 30% of the time in an earlier analysis of under 700 of the donors. The only immune exposure information available for the cohort was CMV serostatus. Cytomegalovirus status was reported to be diagnosed by the classifier with high specificity and sensitivity in both the original and validation cohorts. Specific HLA alleles were associated with 18,000 or so TCR beta sequences at a false discovery rate of 0.05 in a later analysis. According to a later analysis, TCR association rates differed among HLA loci, with DRB1 alleles showing the most associated TCRs and HLA-C alleles showing the fewest. Because HLA typing was missing for some donors at each locus, association tests included only the typed subset. Correlated functional status among segregating V segments might be attributable to linkage disequilibrium, but an unknown experimental factor could not be ruled out. According to a later analysis, parvovirus B19, influenza, CMV and Epstein-Barr virus appeared linked to several top co-occurrence clusters. The study gave a list of roughly 150 TCR beta chains associated with cytomegalovirus.

As encoded in the germline V gene, CDR1 is LGHNA while CDR2 is YNFKEQ. V trim: 5 bases; J trim: 4 bases; unmatched bases: 5. Reading from cysteine to phenylalanine, the CDR3 counts 16 amino acids. Only CDR3 DNA is held: 48 bases, read in frame from base 1. Source material: PBMCs. This TCR came from a man aged 18 to 29 in good health and CMV-seronegative. The chain uses TRBV4-2 and TRBJ2-2; TRBD2 aligns with 12 central bases. This receptor carries the CDR3 CASSSGLAGRTGELFF. DNA sequence: TGTGCCAGCAGCTCGGGACTAGCGGGCCGCACCGGGGAGCTGTTTTTT.